Presented here are 3 T cell receptor beta chains from one specimen sequenced in a study of blood T cells in healthy people across ages. It was with a sample-barcoded 5' primer and a J-beta primer mix that a second PCR of roughly 7 to 11 cycles was run. MiXCR, applied by TCRdb to the 5' RACE reads, yields one record per CDR3 protein. The sample has about 1.6 million distinct CDR3 sequences, approximately 32% seen once. The sequencing input was blood. The receptors were sampled from a woman under 40 in good health.

Note on this clonotype: A read error may be the cause here, since a much bigger clone is one base away. This sequence joins TRBV5-5 and TRBJ2-5; possible D gene TRBD1, 6 bases. The CDR3 runs to 14 residues. The germline CDR1 and CDR2 sequences are SGHKS and YYEKEE (reference sequence). CDR3 protein: CASGQADSKETRYF. The CDR3, as DNA: TGTGCCAGCGGCCAAGCGGACAGTAAAGAGACCCGGTACTTC. The whole variable domain, filled in from reference TRBV5-5 and TRBJ2-5, reads DAGVTQSPTHLIKTRGQQVTLRCSPISGHKSVSWYQQVLGQGPQFIFQYYEKEERGRGNFPDRFSARQFPNYSSELNVNALLLGDSALYLCASGQADSKETRYFGPGTRLLVL.

This clonotype has only a few counts. V and J are TRBV25-1 and TRBJ2-2; 8 positions match TRBD1. Trimming cost V 8 bases and J 5 bases; bases outside gene matches: 10. Per the germline V gene, CDR1 is MGHDK and CDR2 is SYGVNS. This CDR3 is 15 amino acids long. The CDR3 DNA reads as TGTGCCAGCGCTGACGTCAGGGGGCAAACCGGGGAGCTGTTTTTT. This sequence encodes CASADVRGQTGELFF.

This clonotype has just a few counts. CDR3 loop: CASSVAPEGNTEAFF. The CDR3 DNA is TGTGCCAGCAGCGTAGCGCCTGAGGGAAACACTGAAGCTTTCTTT. The V call is TRBV9, the J call TRBJ1-1; D unresolved. CDR3 length equals 15 residues. The germline V and J ends were trimmed by 0 bases and 2 bases, with 11 bases remaining between them. Looked up from germline, CDR1 is SGDLS and CDR2 is YYNGEE.